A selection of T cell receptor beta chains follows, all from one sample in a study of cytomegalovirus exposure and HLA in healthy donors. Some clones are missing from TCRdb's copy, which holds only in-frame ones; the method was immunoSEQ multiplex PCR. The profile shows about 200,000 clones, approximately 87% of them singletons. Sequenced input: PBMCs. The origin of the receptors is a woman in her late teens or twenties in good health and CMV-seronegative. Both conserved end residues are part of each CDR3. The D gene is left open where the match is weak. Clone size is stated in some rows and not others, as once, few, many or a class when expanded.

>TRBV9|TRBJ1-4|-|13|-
-
CASSPVGQGAKSF
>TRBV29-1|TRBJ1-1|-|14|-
TGCAGCGTTGCCGGGCAGGGACCGGGGACTGAAGCTTTCTTT
CSVAGQGPGTEAFF
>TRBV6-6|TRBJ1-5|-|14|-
TGTGCCAGCACTGCGCAGGGGATCGGACAGCCCCAGCATTTT
CASTAQGIGQPQHF
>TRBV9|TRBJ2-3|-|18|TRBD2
TGTGCCAGCAGCGCTCGGACTAGCGGGGGGACGAGCACAGATACGCAGTATTTT
CASSARTSGGTSTDTQYF
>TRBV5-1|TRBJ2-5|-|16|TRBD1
TGCGCCAGCAGCGTGGAGGGACAGGGATTTCAAGAGACCCAGTACTTC
CASSVEGQGFQETQYF
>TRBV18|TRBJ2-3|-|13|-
TGTGCCAGCTCACTATCCCCGGCAGATACGCAGTATTTT
CASSLSPADTQYF
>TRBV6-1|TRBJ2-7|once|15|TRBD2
TGTGCCAGCAGGGGGGGGACTAGCGGGAGTTACGAGCAGTACTTC
CASRGGTSGSYEQYF
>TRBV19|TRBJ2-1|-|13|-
TGTGCCAGCGGAGAGGCAACCTACAATGAGCAGTTCTTC
CASGEATYNEQFF
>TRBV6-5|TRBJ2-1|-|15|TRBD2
TGTGCCAGCAGTTACTCGACGGCTAGCGGGAATGCGCAGTTCTTC
CASSYSTASGNAQFF
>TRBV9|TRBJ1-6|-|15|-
TGTGCCAGCAGCGTATCAGGGGAATACGGTTCACCCCTCCACTTT
CASSVSGEYGSPLHF
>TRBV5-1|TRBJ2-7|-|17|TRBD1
TGCGCCAGCAGCTTGGCAAGCCGGGACAGGGCATCCTACGAGCAGTACTTC
CASSLASRDRASYEQYF
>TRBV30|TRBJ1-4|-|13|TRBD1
TGTGCCTGGACCCAGGGGGCAAGTGAAAAACTGTTTTTT
CAWTQGASEKLFF
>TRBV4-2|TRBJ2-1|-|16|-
TGTGCCAGCAGCCAAGCGACCCAAAGCTCCTACAATGAGCAGTTCTTC
CASSQATQSSYNEQFF
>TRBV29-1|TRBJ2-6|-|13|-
TGCAGCGTTCTTCACCGGGGCTCCAACGTCCTGACTTTC
CSVLHRGSNVLTF
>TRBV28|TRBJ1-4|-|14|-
TGTGCCAGCAGTTTAAAGGGGGAGGACGAAAAACTGTTTTTT
CASSLKGEDEKLFF
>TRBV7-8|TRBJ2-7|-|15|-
TGTGCCAGCAGCCCCGGGGGAAGGAGCTCCTACGAGCAGTACTTC
CASSPGGRSSYEQYF
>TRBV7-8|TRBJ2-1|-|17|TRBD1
TGTGCCAGCAGCTTAGGATCTGGACAGGGGTATGGCAATGAGCAGTTCTTC
CASSLGSGQGYGNEQFF
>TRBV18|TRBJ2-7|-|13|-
TGTGCCAGCTCACCGGACAGTTGGGACGAGCAGTACTTC
CASSPDSWDEQYF
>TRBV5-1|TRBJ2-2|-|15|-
TGCGCCAGCAGCGTTGGGGGCGAGGGAACCGGGGAGCTGTTTTTT
CASSVGGEGTGELFF
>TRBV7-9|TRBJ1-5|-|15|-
TGTGCCAGCAGCTTAGGGGGATCGGGCAATCAGCCCCAGCATTTT
CASSLGGSGNQPQHF
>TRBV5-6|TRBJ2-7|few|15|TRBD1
TGTGCCAGCAGCTACGAGGGACAGATAGACTACGAGCAGTACTTC
CASSYEGQIDYEQYF
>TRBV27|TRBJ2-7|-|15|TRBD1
TGTGCCAGCAGTATTTCCCGGGACAGGGGGCGCGAGCAGTACTTC
CASSISRDRGREQYF
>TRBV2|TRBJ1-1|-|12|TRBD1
TGTGCCAGCAGCGACAGGGGGCTTTTGGCTTTCTTT
CASSDRGLLAFF
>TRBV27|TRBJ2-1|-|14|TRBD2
TGTGCCAGCAGACCGGGACTAGCGGGAGGCGCGGAGTTCTTC
CASRPGLAGGAEFF